This is a list of T cell receptor beta chains from one sample in a study of OX40 agonist ivuxolimab in advanced cancers. Produced via immunoSEQ multiplex PCR; TCRdb's table is partial and in-frame only. This sample has some 22,000 clones, with around 87% found just once. Sequences were derived from CD4+ or CD8+ T cells sorted from blood, sampled in a trial of the OX40 agonist ivuxolimab. Every receptor here comes from an adult with an advanced solid tumor such as melanoma, head and neck, liver or kidney cancer. The CDR3 runs from the conserved cysteine through the conserved F or W. Each record gives: D gene, clone size, V gene, J gene, CDR3 DNA, CDR3 protein. A D gene is named only where the DNA matches it firmly. Expanded clones are given a class, and other clones once, few, many or no size at all.

d_call: .
clone_size: .
v_call: TRBV18
j_call: TRBJ1-5
cdr3_nt: TGTGCCAGCTCACCACTTACGGTGAATCAGCCCCAGCATTTT
cdr3_aa: CASSPLTVNQPQHF

d_call: TRBD2
clone_size: .
v_call: TRBV6-5
j_call: TRBJ2-3
cdr3_nt: TGTGCCAGCAGAAGGGGACTAGCTGGCACAGATACGCAGTATTTT
cdr3_aa: CASRRGLAGTDTQYF

d_call: .
clone_size: .
v_call: TRBV5-1
j_call: TRBJ2-5
cdr3_nt: TGCGCCAGCAGCTTGGCCCAACGAATCGGAGAGACCCAGTACTTC
cdr3_aa: CASSLAQRIGETQYF

d_call: .
clone_size: .
v_call: TRBV15
j_call: TRBJ1-4
cdr3_nt: TGTGCCACCGGCCATTTCGCCATAAAGAATGAAAAACTGTTTTTT
cdr3_aa: CATGHFAIKNEKLFF

d_call: TRBD1
clone_size: once
v_call: TRBV6-1
j_call: TRBJ2-1
cdr3_nt: TGTGCCAGCAGTGAAGCATGGGACAGGGGGCTTTACAATGAGCAGTTCTTC
cdr3_aa: CASSEAWDRGLYNEQFF

d_call: TRBD1
clone_size: .
v_call: TRBV4-2
j_call: TRBJ1-1
cdr3_nt: TGTGCCAGCAGCCATCTAACGGGACAGAAGGACACTGAAGCTTTCTTT
cdr3_aa: CASSHLTGQKDTEAFF

d_call: .
clone_size: .
v_call: TRBV4-3
j_call: TRBJ2-2
cdr3_nt: TGCGCCAGCAGCCAAGATAAGGGGGGTTACACCGGGGAGCTGTTTTTT
cdr3_aa: CASSQDKGGYTGELFF

d_call: .
clone_size: .
v_call: TRBV10-3
j_call: TRBJ1-2
cdr3_nt: TGTGCCATCACCGAGGGTGAGGGGGACTATGGCTACACCTTC
cdr3_aa: CAITEGEGDYGYTF

d_call: .
clone_size: .
v_call: TRBV10-3
j_call: TRBJ2-7
cdr3_nt: TGTGCCTCAGCGGGGGACAGGTCCTACGAGCAGTACTTC
cdr3_aa: CASAGDRSYEQYF

d_call: .
clone_size: .
v_call: TRBV18
j_call: TRBJ1-5
cdr3_nt: TGTGCCAGCTCCCCGGAGGCCTATAGCAATCAGCCCCAGCATTTT
cdr3_aa: CASSPEAYSNQPQHF

d_call: .
clone_size: .
v_call: TRBV7-2
j_call: TRBJ2-7
cdr3_nt: TGTGCCAGCAGCTTAGCGAGTCCCTACGAGCAGTACTTC
cdr3_aa: CASSLASPYEQYF

d_call: .
clone_size: .
v_call: TRBV13
j_call: TRBJ1-1
cdr3_nt: TGTGCCAGCAGCTTCGTGGGACAACTTGAAGCTTTCTTT
cdr3_aa: CASSFVGQLEAFF

d_call: TRBD1
clone_size: .
v_call: TRBV5-1
j_call: TRBJ1-2
cdr3_nt: TGCGCCAGCAGCTTGGCTGACAGGGATGCTGGCTACACCTTC
cdr3_aa: CASSLADRDAGYTF

d_call: TRBD1
clone_size: .
v_call: TRBV6-6
j_call: TRBJ1-4
cdr3_nt: TGTGCCAGCAGTCTGGGACAGGCAGCAACTAATGAAAAACTGTTTTTT
cdr3_aa: CASSLGQAATNEKLFF

d_call: TRBD1
clone_size: .
v_call: TRBV10-3
j_call: TRBJ2-7
cdr3_nt: TGTGCCATCAGTAGGGACAGCGAGGACGAGCAGTACTTC
cdr3_aa: CAISRDSEDEQYF

d_call: TRBD1
clone_size: .
v_call: TRBV7-9
j_call: TRBJ2-2
cdr3_nt: TGTGCCAGCAGCTTATCCGGGACAGGGGAAAAGTCCGGGGAGCTGTTTTTT
cdr3_aa: CASSLSGTGEKSGELFF

d_call: .
clone_size: few
v_call: TRBV30
j_call: TRBJ1-1
cdr3_nt: TGTGCCTGGAGGGAGGATGTCCGAACTGAAGCTTTCTTT
cdr3_aa: CAWREDVRTEAFF

d_call: .
clone_size: few
v_call: TRBV27
j_call: TRBJ2-5
cdr3_nt: TGTGCCAGCAGATCTAGTGGATACTCCCAAGAGACCCAGTACTTC
cdr3_aa: CASRSSGYSQETQYF

d_call: TRBD1
clone_size: .
v_call: TRBV7-9
j_call: TRBJ1-1
cdr3_nt: TGTGCCAGCAGCTTTTCGCCGGACAGGTTGAACACTGAAGCTTTCTTT
cdr3_aa: CASSFSPDRLNTEAFF

d_call: TRBD1
clone_size: .
v_call: TRBV7-2
j_call: TRBJ2-7
cdr3_nt: TGTGCCAGCAGCTTAGGGGGGACAGGTCGCGACGAGCAGTACTTC
cdr3_aa: CASSLGGTGRDEQYF

d_call: .
clone_size: .
v_call: TRBV11-2
j_call: TRBJ2-1
cdr3_nt: TGTGCCAGCAGCTTTACAGCGAACAATGAGCAGTTCTTC
cdr3_aa: CASSFTANNEQFF

d_call: .
clone_size: .
v_call: TRBV7-8
j_call: TRBJ2-1
cdr3_nt: TGTGCCAGCAGCTCCCAGGGGGGGTCCTACAATGAGCAGTTCTTC
cdr3_aa: CASSSQGGSYNEQFF

d_call: .
clone_size: .
v_call: TRBV7-8
j_call: TRBJ2-5
cdr3_nt: TGTGCCAGCAGCTTGGAACGGGATCAAGAGACCCAGTACTTC
cdr3_aa: CASSLERDQETQYF

d_call: .
clone_size: .
v_call: TRBV4-1
j_call: TRBJ2-5
cdr3_nt: TGCGCCAGCAGCCAAAAGTTGGAGGGGACCCAGTACTTC
cdr3_aa: CASSQKLEGTQYF

d_call: TRBD1
clone_size: .
v_call: TRBV6-6
j_call: TRBJ1-2
cdr3_nt: TGTGCCAGCAGTTACTCGGCCACAGGGGGCTATGGCTACACCTTC
cdr3_aa: CASSYSATGGYGYTF

d_call: .
clone_size: .
v_call: TRBV5-6
j_call: TRBJ2-1
cdr3_nt: TGTGCCAGCAGCTTTCTAGGAAATGAGCAGTTCTTC
cdr3_aa: CASSFLGNEQFF

d_call: .
clone_size: .
v_call: TRBV7-6
j_call: TRBJ1-3
cdr3_nt: TGTGCCAGCAGCCCGGGGCCTGGGCGGAACACCATATATTTT
cdr3_aa: CASSPGPGRNTIYF

d_call: .
clone_size: .
v_call: TRBV4-2
j_call: TRBJ1-2
cdr3_nt: TGTGCCAGCAGCCAAGATATCGGGGGCGCAGAAGGAAATGGCTACACCTTC
cdr3_aa: CASSQDIGGAEGNGYTF